The 7 T cell receptor beta chains given below trace back to one sample, sequenced in a study of human T cells and chemical hapten exposure. Noted time point: patch test 1, 2 weeks after DPC sensitization. Described treatment: therapeutic diphenylcyclopropenone sensitization with weekly scalp DPC. TCRdb redid the calling of the RACE reads with MiXCR, one entry per CDR3 protein. The table has about 380,000 distinct CDR3 sequences, roughly 4.8% seen once. This sample comprised whole blood, obtained in connection with sensitization to the hapten diphenylcyclopropenone (DPC). These receptors all stem from a woman aged 45 to 65 with alopecia areata. Some clones in this sample may be carry-over from other donors' samples.

J is TRBJ1-2 and V is TRBV9; the D is unclear. CDR3 length equals 14 residues. Germline CDR1 reads SGDLS; CDR2 reads YYNGEE. The germline V and J ends were trimmed by 0 bases and 10 bases, with 16 bases remaining between them. CDR3 in DNA: TGTGCCAGCAGCGTAGGAAGTGGACCTGATGACTACACCTTC. Protein sequence: CASSVGSGPDDYTF.

This clonotype was recorded at least ten times. The V and J genes are TRBV14 and TRBJ2-4; D gene uncertain. The V and J ends lost 4 bases and 8 bases respectively, with 12 bases between them. Germline values: CDR1 SGHDN, CDR2 FVKESK. This CDR3 is 13 amino acids long. CDR3 residues: CASSRYGVDIQYF. In DNA, the CDR3 is TGTGCCAGCAGCCGATATGGGGTTGACATTCAGTACTTC.

The CDR3 DNA sequence: TGTGCCAGCAGACTTAGCCTGAACACTGAAGCTTTCTTT. As protein: CASRLSLNTEAFF. The chain links TRBV2 to TRBJ1-1; D gene ambiguous. The germline gives CDR1 SNHLY, CDR2 FYNNEI. This CDR3 region has 13 residues. The ends were cut back, 6 bases at V and 0 bases at J, with 8 bases in the middle.

This clonotype was recorded at least ten times. Here the CDR3 reads CSVGKADGYTF. CDR3 nucleotides: TGCAGCGTTGGAAAAGCTGACGGCTACACCTTC. V usage is TRBV29-1 and J usage is TRBJ1-2, with unresolved D. Germline V gives CDR1 SQVTM, CDR2 ANQGSEA. Between the trimmed V and J ends, which lost 4 bases and 8 bases, there was a span of 11 bases. The CDR3 totals 11 residues.

This clonotype was seen at least ten times. The chain couples TRBV28 to TRBJ2-7; no definite D call. Germline values: CDR1 MDHEN, CDR2 SYDVKM. The V gene lost 10 bases and the J gene lost 2 bases, with 12 bases spanning the gap. The CDR3 runs 12 residues. The CDR3 DNA is TGTGCCACCTCAGGACCGACCTACGAGCAGTACTTC. This translates into CATSGPTYEQYF.

The chain links TRBV7-2 to TRBJ2-1; 9 nucleotides line up with TRBD2. J gave up 7 bases and V 5 bases, and 15 bases lay outside the gene matches. The CDR3 spans 17 residues. Germline V gene sequence: CDR1 SGHTA, CDR2 FQGNSA. CDR3 region: CASSPSATTSGNNEQFF. CDR3 sequence (DNA): TGTGCCAGCAGCCCCTCGGCGACGACTAGCGGTAATAATGAGCAGTTCTTC.

There are many counts of this clonotype. The J gene is TRBJ2-3, the V gene TRBV2, with D perhaps TRBD1 (5 bases). This CDR3 spans 14 amino acids. The V end lost 2 bases, the J end lost 2 bases, and 8 bases lay between the germline ends. Looked up from germline, CDR1 is SNHLY and CDR2 is FYNNEI. In nucleotides, the CDR3 is TGTGCCAGCAGTGAATGGGGCAACACAGATACGCAGTATTTT. Residues: CASSEWGNTDTQYF.